This T cell receptor beta chain was recorded in a study of OX40 agonist ivuxolimab in advanced cancers. Study background: Patients achieving partial responses numbered three: one hepatocellular carcinoma case and two cutaneous melanoma cases.

The CDR3 loop spans 13 amino acids. Trimming cost V 7 bases and J 3 bases, with 10 bases left between them. CDR1 SGHVS and CDR2 FNYEAQ come from the germline V gene. Some clones are missing from TCRdb's copy, which holds only in-frame ones; the method was immunoSEQ multiplex PCR. Of fewer than 80,000 clones in the sample, 83% are singletons; the top ten hold around 3.4%. The gene calls are TRBV7-6 and TRBJ2-1, with a tentative D call TRBD2 (5 bases). The receptor's source is an adult with an advanced solid tumor such as melanoma, head and neck, liver or kidney cancer. Sequenced material: CD4+ or CD8+ T cells sorted from blood, taken in a trial of the OX40 agonist ivuxolimab. CDR3 nucleotides: TGTGCCAGCACAAGGACTGTCTACAATGAGCAGTTCTTC. As protein: CASTRTVYNEQFF.